The clone carrying this T cell receptor (beta chain) was picked up a small number of times. This CDR3 is 16 amino acids long. Trimming at V came to 5 bases and at J to 3 bases, leaving 8 bases not matched to a gene. In germline, CDR1 is MNHNS, CDR2 SASEGT. TCRdb reprocessed the RT-PCR reads via MiXCR and lists one record per CDR3 protein. The sample consists of under 500,000 distinct CDR3 sequences, approximately 9.9% of them appearing once. The source of the sample is a study of response to subunit inactivated influenza vaccine. This clonotype originated in a man between 50 and 59 years old who received an inactivated influenza vaccine. This sequence joins TRBV6-1 and TRBJ2-2; 8 nucleotides line up with TRBD2. The sample in question was PBMCs from blood, obtained 35 to 45 days after vaccination. CDR3 in DNA: TGTGCCAGCAGTCTCAGCGGGGGAGGGTACACCGGGGAGCTGTTTTTT. Its protein product is CASSLSGGGYTGELFF.